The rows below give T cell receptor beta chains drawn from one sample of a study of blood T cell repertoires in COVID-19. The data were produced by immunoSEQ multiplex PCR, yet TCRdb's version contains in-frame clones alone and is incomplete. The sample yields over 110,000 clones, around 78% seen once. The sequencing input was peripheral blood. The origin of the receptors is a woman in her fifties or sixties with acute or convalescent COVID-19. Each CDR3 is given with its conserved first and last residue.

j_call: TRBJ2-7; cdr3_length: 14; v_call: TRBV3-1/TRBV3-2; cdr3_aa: CASSQGYRGGEQYF
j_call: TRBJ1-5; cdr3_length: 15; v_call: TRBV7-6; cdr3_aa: CASSLVAGFNQPQHF
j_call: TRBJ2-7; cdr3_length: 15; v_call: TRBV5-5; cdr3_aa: CASSLEATSSYEQYF
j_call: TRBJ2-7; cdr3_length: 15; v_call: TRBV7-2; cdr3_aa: CASSLGLAGAYEQYF
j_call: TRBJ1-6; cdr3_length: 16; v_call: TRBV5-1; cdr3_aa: CASSPVGQGTGSPLHF
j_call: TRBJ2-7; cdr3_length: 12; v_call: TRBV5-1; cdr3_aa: CASSLAPYEQYF
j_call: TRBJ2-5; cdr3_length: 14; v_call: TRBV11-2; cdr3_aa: CASSSAPTGETQYF
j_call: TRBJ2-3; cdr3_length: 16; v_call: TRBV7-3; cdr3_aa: CASSRRSGLYTDTQYF
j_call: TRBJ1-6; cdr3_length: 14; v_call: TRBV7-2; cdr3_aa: CASSPGQIHSPLHF
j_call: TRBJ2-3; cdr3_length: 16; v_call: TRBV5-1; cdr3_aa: CASSTGTSGPTDTQYF
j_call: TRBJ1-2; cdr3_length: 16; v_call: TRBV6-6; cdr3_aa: CASSYSSAHSNYGYTF
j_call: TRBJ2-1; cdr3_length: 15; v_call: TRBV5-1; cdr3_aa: CASSLKAGGGAEQFF
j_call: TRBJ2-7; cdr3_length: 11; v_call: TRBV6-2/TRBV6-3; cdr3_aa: CASSSTYEQYF
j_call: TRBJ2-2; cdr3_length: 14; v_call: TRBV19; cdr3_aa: CASSMARNTGELFF
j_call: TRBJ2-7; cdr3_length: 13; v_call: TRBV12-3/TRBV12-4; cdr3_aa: CASSFGRGNEQYF
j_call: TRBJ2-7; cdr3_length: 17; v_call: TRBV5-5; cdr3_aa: CASSLDRRGRVSYEQYF
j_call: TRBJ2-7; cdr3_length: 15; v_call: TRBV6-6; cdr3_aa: CASSDSGGSSYEQYF
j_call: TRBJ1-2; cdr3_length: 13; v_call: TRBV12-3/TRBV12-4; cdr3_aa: CASSLVWPGGYTF
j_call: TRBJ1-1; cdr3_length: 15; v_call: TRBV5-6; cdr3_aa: CASSFSGGLSTEAFF
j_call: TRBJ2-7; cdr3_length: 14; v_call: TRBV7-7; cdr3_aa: CASSPPDRPYEQYF
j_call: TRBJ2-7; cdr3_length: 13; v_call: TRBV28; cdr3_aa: CASSLTVTYEQYF
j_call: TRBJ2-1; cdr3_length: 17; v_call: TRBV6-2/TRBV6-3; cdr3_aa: CASSLGTSGGPYNEQFF
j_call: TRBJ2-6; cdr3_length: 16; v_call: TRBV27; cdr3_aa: CASSLYWTGVPNVLTF
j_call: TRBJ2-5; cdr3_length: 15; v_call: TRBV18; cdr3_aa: CASSPRDPGQETQYF
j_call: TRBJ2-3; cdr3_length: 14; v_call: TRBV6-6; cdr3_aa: CASSVGTYTDTQYF
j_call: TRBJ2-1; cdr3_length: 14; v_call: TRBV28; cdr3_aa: CASSPRGAHNEQFF
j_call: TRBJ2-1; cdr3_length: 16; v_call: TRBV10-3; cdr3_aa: CAIKAGRDFTYNEQFF
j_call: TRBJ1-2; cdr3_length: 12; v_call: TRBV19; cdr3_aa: CASSIEGRGYTF
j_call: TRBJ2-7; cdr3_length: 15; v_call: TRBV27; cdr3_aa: CASSLLRERAYEQYF
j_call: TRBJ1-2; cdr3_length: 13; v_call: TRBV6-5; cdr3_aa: CASSFQGLYGYTF
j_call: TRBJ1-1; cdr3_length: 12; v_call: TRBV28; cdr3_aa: CASRTGGTEAFF
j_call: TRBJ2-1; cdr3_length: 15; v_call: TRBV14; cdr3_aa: CASSQDLYGGNEQFF
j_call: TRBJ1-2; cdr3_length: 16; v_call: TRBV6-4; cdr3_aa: CASSVGRGLSNYGYTF
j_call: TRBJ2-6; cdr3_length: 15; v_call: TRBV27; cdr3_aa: CASSYDRGAANVLTF
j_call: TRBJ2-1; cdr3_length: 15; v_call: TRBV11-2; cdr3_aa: CASSPWAGGHNEQFF
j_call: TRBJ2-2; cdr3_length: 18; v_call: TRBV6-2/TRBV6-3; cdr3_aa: CASSSGGKAGGPIGELFF
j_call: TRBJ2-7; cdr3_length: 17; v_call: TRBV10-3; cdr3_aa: CAISEINRGGGSYEQYF
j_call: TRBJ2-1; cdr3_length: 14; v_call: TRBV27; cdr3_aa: CASSWARNYNEQFF
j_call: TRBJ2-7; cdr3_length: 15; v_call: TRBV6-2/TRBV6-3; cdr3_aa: CASSPSDRASYEQYF
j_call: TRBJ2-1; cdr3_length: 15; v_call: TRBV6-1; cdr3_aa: CASSEFGSSYNEQFF
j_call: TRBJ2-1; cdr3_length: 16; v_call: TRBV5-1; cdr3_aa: CASSLVPSGIYNEQFF
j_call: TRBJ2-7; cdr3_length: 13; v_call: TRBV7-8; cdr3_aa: CASSRTGSYEQYF
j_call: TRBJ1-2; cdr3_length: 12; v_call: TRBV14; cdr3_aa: CASSRGTQGYTF
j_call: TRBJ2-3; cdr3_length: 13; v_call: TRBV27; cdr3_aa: CASSSGFGDTQYF
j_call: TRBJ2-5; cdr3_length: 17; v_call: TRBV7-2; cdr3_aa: CASSLVVSGRGQETQYF
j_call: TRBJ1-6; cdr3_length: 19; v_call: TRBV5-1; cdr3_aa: CASSQNSARQSSYNSPLHF
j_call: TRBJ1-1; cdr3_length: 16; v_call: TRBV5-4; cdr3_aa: CASSPGVGGMNTEAFF
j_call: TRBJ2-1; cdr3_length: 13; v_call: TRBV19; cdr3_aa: CASSIGPFNEQFF
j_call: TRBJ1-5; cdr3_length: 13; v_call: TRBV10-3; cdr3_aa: CAIQEYSNQPQHF
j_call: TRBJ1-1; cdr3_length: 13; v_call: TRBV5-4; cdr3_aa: CASSKDSYTEAFF
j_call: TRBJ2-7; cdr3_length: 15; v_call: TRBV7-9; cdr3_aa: CASSPPLAGYYEQYF
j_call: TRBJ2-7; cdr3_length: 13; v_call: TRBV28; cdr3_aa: CASSLAYSYEQYF
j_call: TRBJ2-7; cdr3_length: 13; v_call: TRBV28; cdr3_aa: CASERGDLYEQYF
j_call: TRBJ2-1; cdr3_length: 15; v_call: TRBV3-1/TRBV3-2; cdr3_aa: CASSRNPGLDNEQFF
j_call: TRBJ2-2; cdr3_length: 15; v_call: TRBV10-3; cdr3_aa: CAISERGTNTGELFF
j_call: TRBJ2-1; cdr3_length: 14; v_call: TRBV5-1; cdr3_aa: CASSSLGFGDEQFF
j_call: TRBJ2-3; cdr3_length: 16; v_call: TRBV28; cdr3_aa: CASNGGSGTSTDTQYF
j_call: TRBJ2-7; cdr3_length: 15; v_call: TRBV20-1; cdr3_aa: CSASMTSGRSYEQYF
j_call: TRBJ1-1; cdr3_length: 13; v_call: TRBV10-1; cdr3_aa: CASSGVRGTEAFF
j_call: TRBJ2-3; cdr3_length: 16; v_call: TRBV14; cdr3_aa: CASSPLAGGRTDTQYF